A single sample is the source of the 6 T cell receptor beta chains below, sequenced in a study of cytomegalovirus exposure and HLA in healthy donors. The table came from immunoSEQ multiplex PCR; TCRdb's copy has only in-frame clones and leaves some out. This sample carries tens of thousands of clones, just over 90% of them seen once, and the ten largest clones take about 2.2%. Material for sequencing was PBMCs. The receptors here all came from a man aged 30-40 years in good health and CMV-seronegative.

This chain connects TRBV5-4 to TRBJ2-7, with D perhaps matching TRBD1 (5 bases). Germline assignment: CDR1 SGHNT and CDR2 YYREEE (reference sequence). V lost 4 bases to trimming and J lost 1 base, with 12 bases between them. The CDR3 runs to 14 residues. The DNA of the CDR3 is TGTGCCAGCAGCCGAGACAGTCGTTCCTACGAGCAGTACTTC. The encoded protein is CASSRDSRSYEQYF.

V and J are TRBV13 and TRBJ2-1, with D tentatively TRBD2 (7 bases). The CDR3 runs 18 residues. The V gene's germline CDR1 is PRHDT and CDR2 FYEKMQ (reference sequence). Trimming took off 3 bases at V and 3 bases at J, with 21 bases between the two ends. The CDR3 loop is CASSFRRGERGGYNEQFF. In DNA, the CDR3 is TGTGCCAGCAGCTTTAGAAGGGGGGAGCGGGGAGGCTACAATGAGCAGTTCTTC. Full variable domain (rest looked up from reference TRBV13 and TRBJ2-1): AAGVIQSPRHLIKEKRETATLKCYPIPRHDTVYWYQQGPGQDPQFLISFYEKMQSDKGSIPDRFSAQQFSDYHSELNMSSLELGDSALYFCASSFRRGERGGYNEQFFGPGTRLTVL.

This chain links TRBV5-1 with TRBJ2-1; a weak D match, TRBD1 (5 bases). V was pared by 3 bases and J by 7 bases, with 17 bases between. Germline CDR1 SGHRS, CDR2 YFSETQ. The CDR3 consists of 15 residues. As DNA, the CDR3 is TGCGCCAGCAGCTCTTTTGGTCCCGACAGTAATGAGCAGTTCTTC. It specifies CASSSFGPDSNEQFF.

This chain links TRBV28 with TRBJ1-5; no firm D call. The CDR3 consists of 18 residues. V lost 2 bases and J lost 2, with 19 bases in between. The V gene's germline CDR1 is MDHEN and CDR2 SYDVKM. This chain's CDR3 is CASSLRSLEVRGNQPQHF. The DNA of the CDR3 is TGTGCCAGCAGTTTAAGGAGTCTAGAGGTCCGGGGCAATCAGCCCCAGCATTTT.

CDR3 nucleotides: TGTGCCAGCAGCCCCGGGACAGGGGACTACGAGCAGTACTTC. It codes for CASSPGTGDYEQYF. The J gene is TRBJ2-7, the V gene TRBV11-3; 10 bases are shared with TRBD1. From germline, CDR1 is SGHNT and CDR2 YENEEA. With V trimmed by 5 bases and J by 3 bases, 4 bases remained unmatched. This CDR3 is built from 14 residues.

The V and J genes are TRBV28 and TRBJ2-7; 8 bases align to TRBD1. After removal of 3 bases from V and 6 bases from J, the junction contained 28 bases not matched to a gene. Germline V gene lookup returns CDR1 MDHEN and CDR2 SYDVKM. The CDR3 is 21 amino acids. The CDR3 DNA follows: TGTGCCAGCAGTTTTGGTATCCCCGAACAGGGGGGCACCGCCTGGGATTCCGAGCAGTACTTC. Translating gives CASSFGIPEQGGTAWDSEQYF.